Below are 15 T cell receptor beta chains sequenced from a single sample in a study of blood T cell repertoires in COVID-19. Sequencing used immunoSEQ multiplex PCR; TCRdb keeps in-frame clones, though not all of them. The table has tens of thousands of clones, roughly three quarters seen once. The sequenced sample was peripheral blood. Receptor source: a man in his 60s with acute or convalescent COVID-19.

This chain links TRBV19 with TRBJ1-1, with 8 bases lining up with TRBD1. Unmatched junction bases numbered 5, after V lost 5 bases and J lost 0 bases. From germline, CDR1 is LNHDA and CDR2 SQIVND (reference sequence). The CDR3 is made up of 15 amino acids. The CDR3 loop reads CASSLGQVVNTEAFF. The DNA for the CDR3 is TGTGCCAGTAGTTTGGGACAGGTCGTGAACACTGAAGCTTTCTTT.

The chain links TRBV19 to TRBJ1-1; 8 positions match TRBD1. V was pared by 4 bases and J by 4 bases, with 5 bases of the junction left unmatched. The CDR3 has 14 residues. The germline gives CDR1 LNHDA, CDR2 SQIVND (reference sequence). The CDR3 coding sequence is TGTGCCAGTAGTACGGTTACAGGGGGCACTGAAGCTTTCTTT. This codes for CASSTVTGGTEAFF.

This clone was seen just once. This chain joins TRBV4-3 and TRBJ2-3; D gene uncertain. This CDR3 spans 14 amino acids. The V gene's germline CDR1 is LGHNA and CDR2 YSLEER. V was trimmed by 0 bases and J by 5 bases, leaving 9 bases between them. This CDR3 reads CASSQDSYKDTQYF. The CDR3 bases are TGCGCCAGCAGCCAAGATAGCTACAAAGATACGCAGTATTTT.

The chain recombines TRBV2 with TRBJ1-5; D uncertain. Germline loops: CDR1 SNHLY, CDR2 FYNNEI. There are 14 residues in the CDR3. V was clipped by 2 bases and J by 4 bases, with 9 bases between them. The CDR3 protein is CASSESRINQPQHF. The DNA of the CDR3 is TGTGCCAGCAGTGAATCCCGTATAAATCAGCCCCAGCATTTT.

The V call is TRBV28, the J call TRBJ1-2; D ambiguous. Per the germline V gene, CDR1 is MDHEN and CDR2 is SYDVKM. The CDR3 is 11 amino acids. Trimming removed 10 bases from V and 4 bases from J, with 10 bases in between. The CDR3 DNA follows: TGTGCCACCCACCGGGTCTATGGCTACACCTTC. As protein: CATHRVYGYTF.

The gene calls are TRBV5-1 and TRBJ2-1; D perhaps matches TRBD2 (7 bases). Trimming shortened V by 6 bases and J by 2 bases, and 12 bases separated the two germline ends. The CDR3 consists of 14 residues. The germline V gene has CDR1 SGHRS and CDR2 YFSETQ. The CDR3 reads CASKGGETYNEQFF. CDR3 in DNA: TGCGCCAGCAAGGGGGGGGAAACCTACAATGAGCAGTTCTTC.

This sequence joins TRBV13 and TRBJ1-3; 7 bases line up with TRBD1. J was trimmed by 4 bases and V by 2 bases; bases with no gene match: 5. Germline lookup yields CDR1 PRHDT and CDR2 FYEKMQ (reference sequence). This CDR3 contains 15 residues. The chain's CDR3 is CASSLSYRGGNTIYF. DNA of the CDR3: TGTGCCAGCAGCTTATCCTACAGGGGAGGAAACACCATATATTTT.

The chain's CDR3 is CASSAETGGNSPLHF. The CDR3 DNA is TGTGCCAGCAGTGCAGAGACAGGTGGAAATTCACCCCTCCACTTT. J is TRBJ1-6 and V is TRBV2; TRBD1 might be the D (6 bases). V was trimmed by 4 bases and J by 7 bases, leaving 14 bases between them. CDR1 and CDR2 from the germline V gene are SNHLY and FYNNEI. CDR3 length: 15 amino acids.

V and J are TRBV5-1 and TRBJ1-1, with D uncertain. Trimming shortened V by 4 bases and J by 0 bases, and 7 bases separated the two germline ends. Per the germline V gene, CDR1 is SGHRS and CDR2 is YFSETQ. This CDR3 is built from 13 residues. The CDR3 nucleotides read TGCGCCAGCAGCGGGAGTATGAACACTGAAGCTTTCTTT. Amino acid sequence: CASSGSMNTEAFF.

The V call is TRBV19, the J call TRBJ1-2; the match to TRBD1 covers 7 bases. The ends lost 3 bases at V and 7 bases at J; junction bases unmatched: 8. The length of the CDR3 is 14 residues. From germline, CDR1 is LNHDA and CDR2 SQIVND (reference sequence). CDR3 DNA sequence: TGTGCCAGTAGTATTACAGGGGCCTCCGGTGGCTACACCTTC. Its protein is CASSITGASGGYTF.

The chain joins TRBV19 to TRBJ2-1; TRBD1 agrees at 9 bases. The germline V gene encodes CDR1 LNHDA and CDR2 SQIVND (reference sequence). This CDR3 is built from 16 residues. J was trimmed by 5 bases and V by 5 bases; bases with no gene match: 10. For the CDR3, the DNA is TGTGCCAGTAGTTCACTTATCCGGACAGGGGACAATGAGCAGTTCTTC. Translated: CASSSLIRTGDNEQFF.

The J gene is TRBJ2-7, the V gene TRBV11-3; D perhaps matches TRBD1 (6 bases). The V and J ends lost 5 bases and 6 bases respectively, with 17 bases between them. CDR1 is SGHNT and CDR2 is YENEEA in the germline V gene. The CDR3 is 14 amino acids. The CDR3 sequence is CASSPPYRAAEQYF. CDR3 DNA sequence: TGTGCCAGCAGCCCCCCGTACAGGGCTGCCGAGCAGTACTTC. Full variable domain (rest looked up from reference TRBV11-3 and TRBJ2-7): EAGVVQSPRYKIIEKKQPVAFWCNPISGHNTLYWYLQNLGQGPELLIRYENEEAVDDSQLPKDRFSAERLKGVDSTLKIQPAELGDSAVYLCASSPPYRAAEQYFGPGTRLTVT.

This clone was counted ten times or more. Other DNA sequences in the sample encode the same CDR3. The chain combines TRBV5-1 with TRBJ2-1; D is possibly TRBD2 (5 bases). Germline V gives CDR1 SGHRS, CDR2 YFSETQ. Trimming took 0 bases from V and 1 from J, leaving 8 bases between them. This CDR3 spans 15 amino acids. This CDR3 is CASSLVGGSYNEQFF. The CDR3 bases are TGCGCCAGCAGCTTGGTCGGCGGGTCCTACAATGAGCAGTTCTTC. Complete variable domain (other parts from reference TRBV5-1 and TRBJ2-1): KAGVTQTPRYLIKTRGQQVTLSCSPISGHRSVSWYQQTPGQGLQFLFEYFSETQRNKGNFPGRFSGRQFSNSRSEMNVSTLELGDSALYLCASSLVGGSYNEQFFGPGTRLTVL.

CDR3 in amino acids: CAWRAGDSNQPQHF. CDR3 DNA sequence: TGTGCCTGGAGGGCAGGGGATAGCAATCAGCCCCAGCATTTT. The rearrangement links TRBV30 to TRBJ1-5; D possibly corresponds to TRBD1 (6 bases). With 3 bases removed from V and 0 bases from J, the gap between germline ends came to 9 bases. CDR1 and CDR2 (germline): GTSNPN, SVGIG (reference sequence). This CDR3 contains 14 residues.

V gene TRBV13 combines with J gene TRBJ2-3; 7 bases are shared with TRBD1. The CDR3 totals 14 residues. Trimming cost V 6 bases and J 6 bases; bases outside gene matches: 9. Germline assignment: CDR1 PRHDT and CDR2 FYEKMQ (reference sequence). The DNA for the CDR3 is TGTGCCAGCAGACCGGACAGGAAAACGGATACGCAGTATTTT. Amino acids: CASRPDRKTDTQYF.